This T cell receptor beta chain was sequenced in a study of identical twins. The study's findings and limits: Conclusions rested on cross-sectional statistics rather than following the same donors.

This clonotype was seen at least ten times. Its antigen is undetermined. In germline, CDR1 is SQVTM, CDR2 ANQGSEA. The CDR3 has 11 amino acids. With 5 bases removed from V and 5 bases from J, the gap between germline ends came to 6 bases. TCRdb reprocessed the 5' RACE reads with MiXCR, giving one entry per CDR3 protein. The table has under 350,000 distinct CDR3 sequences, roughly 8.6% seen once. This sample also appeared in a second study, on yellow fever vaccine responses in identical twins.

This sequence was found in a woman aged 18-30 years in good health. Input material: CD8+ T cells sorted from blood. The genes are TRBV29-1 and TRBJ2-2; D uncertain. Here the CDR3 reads CSVFWTGELFF. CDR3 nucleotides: TGCAGCGTTTTTTGGACCGGGGAGCTGTTTTTT.